This entry features one T cell receptor beta chain sequence. The antigen remains undetermined. The data were obtained in a study of OX40 agonist ivuxolimab in advanced cancers. At the level of the study: Under the entry rules, prior anti-PD-1, anti-PD-L1 or anti-CTLA-4 therapy was allowed, and around 40% had some. Findings of the study overall: Clonal expansion was seen in CD4+ and CD8+ blood T cells by week 6 at 0.1 to 3.0 mg/kg. Clonal expansion was among the lowest in partial responders at 0.1-3.0 mg/kg, especially CD8+.

CDR1 is MNHEY, CDR2 SVGAGI, per germline. The J segment lost 5 bases and the V segment lost 5 bases, leaving 8 bases of the junction unmatched. The CDR3 extends over 14 amino acids. Clones were sequenced by immunoSEQ multiplex PCR, and TCRdb holds only the in-frame ones, with some missing. The repertoire holds over 55,000 clones, with over 80% as singletons. Sequencing was performed on CD4+ or CD8+ T cells sorted from blood, taken in a trial of the OX40 agonist ivuxolimab. The chain has TRBV6-5 and TRBJ1-1; 7 bases align to TRBD1. The receptor was isolated from an adult with an advanced solid tumor such as melanoma, head and neck, liver or kidney cancer. CDR3 protein: CASSRDRVGTEAFF. The CDR3 bases are TGTGCCAGCAGTAGAGACAGGGTAGGGACTGAAGCTTTCTTT.